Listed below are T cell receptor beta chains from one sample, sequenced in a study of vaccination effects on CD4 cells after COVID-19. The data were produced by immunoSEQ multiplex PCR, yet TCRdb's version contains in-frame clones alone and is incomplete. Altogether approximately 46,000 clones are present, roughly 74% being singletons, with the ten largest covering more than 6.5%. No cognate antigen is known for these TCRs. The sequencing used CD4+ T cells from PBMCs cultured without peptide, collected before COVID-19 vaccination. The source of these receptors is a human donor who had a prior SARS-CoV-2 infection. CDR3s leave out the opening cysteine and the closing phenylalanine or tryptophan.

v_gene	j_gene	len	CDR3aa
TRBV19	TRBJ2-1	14	ASSLPPGQSYNEQF
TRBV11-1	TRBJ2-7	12	ASSHGQGVREQY
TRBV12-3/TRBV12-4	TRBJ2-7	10	ASSLVRVEQY
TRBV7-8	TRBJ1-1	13	ASSPRAGGGTEAF
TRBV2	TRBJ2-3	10	ASSEGSNTQY
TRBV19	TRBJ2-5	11	ASGTRPQETQY
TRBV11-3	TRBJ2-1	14	ASSLHGGRAGNEQF
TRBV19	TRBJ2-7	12	ASSIEGPDYEQY
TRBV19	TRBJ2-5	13	ASSMSSGIQETQY
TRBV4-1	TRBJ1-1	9	ASSQDKEAF
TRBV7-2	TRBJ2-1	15	ASSPVTSGSPYNEQF
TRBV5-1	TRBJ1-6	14	ASSYLAGSYNSPLH
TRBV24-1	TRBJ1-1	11	ATPTADHTEAF
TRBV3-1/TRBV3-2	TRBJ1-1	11	ASSRRGNTEAF
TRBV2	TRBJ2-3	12	ASSPRTVSDTQY
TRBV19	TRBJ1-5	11	ASSRYTNQPQH
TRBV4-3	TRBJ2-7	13	ASSQGWLFGGEQY
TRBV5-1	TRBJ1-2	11	ASSLGNRDGYT
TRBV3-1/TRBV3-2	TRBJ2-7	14	ASSQLGSGFHYEQY
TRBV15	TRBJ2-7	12	ATSRDAWAYEQY
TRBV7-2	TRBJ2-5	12	ASRSAASLETQY
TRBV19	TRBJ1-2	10	ASQSDSSGYT
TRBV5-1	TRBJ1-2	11	ASSRADNYGYT
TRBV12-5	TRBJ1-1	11	ASGWGSHTEAF
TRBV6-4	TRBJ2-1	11	ASSPFRGNEQF
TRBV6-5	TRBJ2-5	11	ASRIRVGETQY
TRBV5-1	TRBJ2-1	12	ASSEPTSGGGQF
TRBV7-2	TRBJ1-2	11	ATRQGLGYGYT
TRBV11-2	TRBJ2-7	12	ASSSSGGGREQY
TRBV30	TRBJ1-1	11	AWRLTLETEAF
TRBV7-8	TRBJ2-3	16	ASSLEAGGVGGTDTQY
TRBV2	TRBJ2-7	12	ASSEVRGSYEQY
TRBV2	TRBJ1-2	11	ASSGGRNYGYT
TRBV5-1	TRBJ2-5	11	ASSLDVGETQY
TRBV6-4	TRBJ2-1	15	ASSDSRLASTYNEQF
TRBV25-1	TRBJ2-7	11	ASSLAGAYEQY
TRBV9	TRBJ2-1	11	ASSVAVYNEQF
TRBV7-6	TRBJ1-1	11	ASSFGDSAEAF
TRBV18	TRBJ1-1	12	ASSPYPGGSEAF
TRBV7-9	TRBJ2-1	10	ASSLAEYRQF
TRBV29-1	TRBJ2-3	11	SATGTDTDTQY
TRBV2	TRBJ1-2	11	ASMEGTWHGYT
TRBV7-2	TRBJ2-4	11	ASSRQGTNIQY
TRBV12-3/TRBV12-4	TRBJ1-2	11	ASTLGGTYGYT
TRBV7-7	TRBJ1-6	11	ASSRDYNSPLH
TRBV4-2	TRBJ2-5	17	ASSQDWVTSGGLQETQY
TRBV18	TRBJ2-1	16	ASSPPLGSHLNSNEQF
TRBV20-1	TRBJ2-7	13	SASTSGGHSYEQY
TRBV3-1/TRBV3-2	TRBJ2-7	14	ASSQGMYGESYEQY